The present T cell receptor (beta chain) was sequenced within a study of cytotoxic CD8 clonotypes in ibrutinib-treated CLL. Only in-frame clones appear in the TCRdb table, and some are missing; sequencing was by immunoSEQ multiplex PCR. This table holds nearly 300,000 clones, around 69% found once. The CDR3 is made up of 16 amino acids. Trimming pared 0 bases from V and 7 bases from J, leaving 17 bases between. The germline CDR1 and CDR2 sequences are SGDLS and YYNGEE. The sequence was obtained from a human donor with chronic lymphocytic leukemia. The chain joins TRBV9 to TRBJ2-1, with D possibly TRBD1 on 6 matching bases. This material consisted of PBMCs, taken at disease progression, from a patient treated with ibrutinib. For the CDR3, the DNA is TGTGCCAGCAGCGTAGCCGGGACAACCCGTGGGAATGAGCAGTTCTTC. Protein sequence: CASSVAGTTRGNEQFF. The complete variable domain, with remaining parts taken from reference TRBV9 and TRBJ2-1, reads DSGVTQTPKHLITATGQRVTLRCSPRSGDLSVYWYQQSLDQGLQFLIQYYNGEERAKGNILERFSAQQFPDLHSELNLSSLELGDSALYFCASSVAGTTRGNEQFFGPGTRLTVL.